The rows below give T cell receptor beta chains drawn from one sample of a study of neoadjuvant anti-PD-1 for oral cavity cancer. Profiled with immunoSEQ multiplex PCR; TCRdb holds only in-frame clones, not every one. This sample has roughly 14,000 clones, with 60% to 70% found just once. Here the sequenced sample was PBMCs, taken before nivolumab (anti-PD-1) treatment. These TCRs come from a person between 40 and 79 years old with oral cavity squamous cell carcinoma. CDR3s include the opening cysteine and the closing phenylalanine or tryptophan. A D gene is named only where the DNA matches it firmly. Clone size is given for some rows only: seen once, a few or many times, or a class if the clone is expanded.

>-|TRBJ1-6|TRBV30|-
TGTGCCTGGAGTGTAGGATCCCCCCGTCAGGCCAATTCACCCCTCCACTTT
CAWSVGSPRQANSPLHF
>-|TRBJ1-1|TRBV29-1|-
TGCAGCGTTGGGGTGACTGAAGCTTTCTTT
CSVGVTEAFF
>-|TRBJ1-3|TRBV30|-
TGTGCCTGGAGTGTCTTTTCTTCTGGAAACACCATATATTTT
CAWSVFSSGNTIYF
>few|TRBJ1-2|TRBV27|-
TGTGCCAGCAGGTCAGGGGCCTCCAACTATGGCTACACCTTC
CASRSGASNYGYTF
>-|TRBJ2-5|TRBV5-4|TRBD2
TGTGCCAGCAGCCGCACTAGCGGGGGGTTACAAGAGACCCAGTACTTC
CASSRTSGGLQETQYF
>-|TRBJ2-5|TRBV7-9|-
TGTGCCAGCAGCTTTATAATTGCCGGGGAGACCCAGTACTTC
CASSFIIAGETQYF
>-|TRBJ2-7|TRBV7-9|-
TGTGCCAGCAGCTTAGGGTCGAGGGGGAGCGACGAGCAGTACTTC
CASSLGSRGSDEQYF
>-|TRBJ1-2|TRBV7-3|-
TGTGCCAGCAGCTTAGGGGCAGGAGCGTTGGGCTATGGCTACACCTTC
CASSLGAGALGYGYTF
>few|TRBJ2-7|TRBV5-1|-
TGCGCCAGCAGCTTGGTAGGGGACTCCTACGAGCAGTACTTC
CASSLVGDSYEQYF
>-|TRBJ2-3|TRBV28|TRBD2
TGTGCCTACGGCCTAGCGGGAGGTAGGACAGATACGCAGTATTTT
CAYGLAGGRTDTQYF
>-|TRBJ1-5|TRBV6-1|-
TGTGCCAGCAAACCGAGCCCAGAGTTGCAGCCCCAGCATTTT
CASKPSPELQPQHF
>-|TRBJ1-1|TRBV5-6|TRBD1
TGTGCCAGCAGCCGAACAGGGGTGGGAGAAGCTTTCTTT
CASSRTGVGEAFF
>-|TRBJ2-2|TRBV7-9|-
TGTGCCAGCAGCCCCCTGGGGGGGCTTGGCACCGGGGAGCTGTTTTTT
CASSPLGGLGTGELFF
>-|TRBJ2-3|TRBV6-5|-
TGTGCCAGCAGTTACACAGGGCGGGTTAGAGATACGCAGTATTTT
CASSYTGRVRDTQYF
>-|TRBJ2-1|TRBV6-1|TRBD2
TGTGCCAGCACTACTAGCGGGATCTACAATGAGCAGTTCTTC
CASTTSGIYNEQFF
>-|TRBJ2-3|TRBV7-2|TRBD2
TGTGCCAGCACCCCGCGACGGGCTAGCGGGGGGGCCCCACCAGATACGCAGTATTTT
CASTPRRASGGAPPDTQYF
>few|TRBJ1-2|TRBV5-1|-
TGCGCCAGCAGCTCGGGGGCAGGGGTTAATGGCTACACCTTC
CASSSGAGVNGYTF
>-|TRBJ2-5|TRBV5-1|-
TGCGCCAGCAGCTTGTCCGGGGCGGGGTACCAAGAGACCCAGTACTTC
CASSLSGAGYQETQYF
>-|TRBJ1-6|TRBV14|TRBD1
TGTGCCAGCAGCCTTCTACAGGGGAACAATTCACCCCTCCACTTT
CASSLLQGNNSPLHF
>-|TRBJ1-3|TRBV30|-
TGTGCCTGGAGTGTACGTGGAGTGGGTGGAAACACCATATATTTT
CAWSVRGVGGNTIYF
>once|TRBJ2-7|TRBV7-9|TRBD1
TGTGCCAGCAGCTTTCCCCGGACAGGGGTAGCTTACGAGCAGTACTTC
CASSFPRTGVAYEQYF
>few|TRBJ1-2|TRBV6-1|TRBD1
TGTGCCAGCAGTGAGGGACAGGCCCTCTATGGCTACACCTTC
CASSEGQALYGYTF
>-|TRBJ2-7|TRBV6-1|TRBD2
TGTGCCAGCAGTGAATCCACTAGCGGGATTCCCTACGAGCAGTACTTC
CASSESTSGIPYEQYF
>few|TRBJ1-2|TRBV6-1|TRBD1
TGTGCCAGCATGGGGCAGGGGGCTTTCTATGGCTACACCTTC
CASMGQGAFYGYTF
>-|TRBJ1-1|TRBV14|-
TGTGCCAGCAGCCAACAGGGGATCGGGACTGAAGCTTTCTTT
CASSQQGIGTEAFF
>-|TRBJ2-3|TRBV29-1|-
TGCAGCTTTGGGGGGTCAGATACGCAGTATTTT
CSFGGSDTQYF
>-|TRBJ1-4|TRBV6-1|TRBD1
TGTGCCAGCAGGGCTACTACAGGGGGAAAACTGTTTTTT
CASRATTGGKLFF
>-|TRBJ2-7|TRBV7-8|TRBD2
TGTGCCAGCAGCTTCCGGGGGGGCCTTTCCGAGCAGTACTTC
CASSFRGGLSEQYF
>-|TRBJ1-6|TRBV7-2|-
TGTGCCAGCAGCCTAGGAAATTCTCGATGGGGTAATTCACCCCTCCACTTT
CASSLGNSRWGNSPLHF
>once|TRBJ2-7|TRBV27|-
TGTGCCAGCAGTTTGAGAGGGCTAATCTACGAGCAGTACTTC
CASSLRGLIYEQYF
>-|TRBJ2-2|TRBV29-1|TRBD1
TGCAGCGTTGGTTGGACAGGCGGGACCGGGGAGCTGTTTTTT
CSVGWTGGTGELFF
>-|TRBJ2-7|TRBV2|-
TGTGCCAGCAGCGACGGGCACAGCCGAAGACAGTACTTC
CASSDGHSRRQYF
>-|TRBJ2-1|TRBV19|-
TGTGCCAGTAGTATAGTGGCCCAGAATGAGCAGTTCTTC
CASSIVAQNEQFF
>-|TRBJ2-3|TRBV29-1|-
TGCAGCGTCTTAAGGGGGGATACGCAGTATTTT
CSVLRGDTQYF
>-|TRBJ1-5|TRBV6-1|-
TGTGCCAGCAGTGAGAGGGGGAAAGGAGCCCAGCATTTT
CASSERGKGAQHF
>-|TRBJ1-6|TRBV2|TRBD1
TGTGCCAGCAGTGGCCATTCATGGGGACAGGGGAGCTCCTATAATTCACCCCTCCACTTT
CASSGHSWGQGSSYNSPLHF
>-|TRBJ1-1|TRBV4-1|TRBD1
TGCGCCAGCAGCCCCCAAGGACAGGGTCGGACTGAAGCTTTCTTT
CASSPQGQGRTEAFF
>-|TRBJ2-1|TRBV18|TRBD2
TGTGCCAGCTCACCTCGGGGACTAGGTGGCGATGAGCAGTTCTTC
CASSPRGLGGDEQFF
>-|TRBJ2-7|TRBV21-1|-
TGTGCCAGCAGCTCGTACGGGGGGGAGTCCTACGAGCAGTACTTC
CASSSYGGESYEQYF
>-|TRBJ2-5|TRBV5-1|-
TGCGCCAGCAGCTTCGCACCTCAAGAGACCCAGTACTTC
CASSFAPQETQYF
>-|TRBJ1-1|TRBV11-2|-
TGTGCCAGCAGCGGAAGCAGGGGACGGAACACTGAAGCTTTCTTT
CASSGSRGRNTEAFF
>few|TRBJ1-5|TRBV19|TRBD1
TGTGCCAGTAGCAAAACAGGGGATGTGAATCAGCCCCAGCATTTT
CASSKTGDVNQPQHF
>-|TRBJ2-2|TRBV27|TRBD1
TGTGCCAGCAGTTTAGAGGGGGCAAGACGCGACACCGGGGAGCTGTTTTTT
CASSLEGARRDTGELFF
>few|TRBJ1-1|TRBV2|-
TGTGCCAGCAGTGAATTGGGGGGTCCGACGACTGAAGCTTTCTTT
CASSELGGPTTEAFF
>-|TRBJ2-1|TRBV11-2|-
TGTGCCAGCAGCTTAGGGCCCGGTAGGGGGAGTTACAATGAGCAGTTCTTC
CASSLGPGRGSYNEQFF
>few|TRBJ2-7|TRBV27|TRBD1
TGTGCCAGCAGTCGCTCAGGGGGCGATATCTACGAGCAGTACTTC
CASSRSGGDIYEQYF
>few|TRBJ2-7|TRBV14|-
TGTGCCAGCAGCCAGGACGCAGGAACCTACGAGCAGTACTTC
CASSQDAGTYEQYF
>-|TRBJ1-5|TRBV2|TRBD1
TGTGCCAGCAGCGACGACAGGGGCAGCAATCAGCCCCAGCATTTT
CASSDDRGSNQPQHF